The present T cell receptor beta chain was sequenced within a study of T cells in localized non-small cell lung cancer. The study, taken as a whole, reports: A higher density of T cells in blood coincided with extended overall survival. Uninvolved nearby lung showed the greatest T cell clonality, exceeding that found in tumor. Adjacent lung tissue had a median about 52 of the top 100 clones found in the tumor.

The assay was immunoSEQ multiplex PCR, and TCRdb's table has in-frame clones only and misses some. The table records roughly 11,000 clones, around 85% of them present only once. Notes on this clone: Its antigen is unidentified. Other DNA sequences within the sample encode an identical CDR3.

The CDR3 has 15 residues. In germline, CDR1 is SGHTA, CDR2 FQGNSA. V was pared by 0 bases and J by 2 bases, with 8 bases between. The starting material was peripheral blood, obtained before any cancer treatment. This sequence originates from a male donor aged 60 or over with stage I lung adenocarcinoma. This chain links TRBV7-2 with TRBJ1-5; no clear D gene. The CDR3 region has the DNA TGTGCCAGCAGCTTAGCGAGAGGTGGCAATCAGCCCCAGCATTTT. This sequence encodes CASSLARGGNQPQHF.